In its sample, the clone carrying this TCR beta chain was seen many times. Unique molecular identifiers tagged the TCRbeta library. TCRdb analysed the PCR reads with MiXCR anew, one entry per CDR3 protein. The sample lists 90,000 to 130,000 distinct CDR3 sequences; 10% were seen once. Per the germline V gene, CDR1 is SGHRS and CDR2 is YFSETQ. The CDR3 is 15 amino acids. V lost 5 bases and J lost 7, with 18 bases in between. This sample was taken from a study of T-cell reconstitution after alpha-beta-depleted transplantation in children. The sequences come from PBMCs from the stem cell graft donor, collected from the stem cell graft. This chain joins TRBV5-1 and TRBJ2-2; D tentatively reads TRBD1 or TRBD2 (5 bases each). The receptor was isolated from a human donor who donated a stem cell graft to a child with acute lymphoblastic leukemia. In DNA, the CDR3 is TGCGCCAGCAGACCCGTCGAAGGGGCGGGCGGGGAGCTGTTTTTT. Protein product: CASRPVEGAGGELFF.